This paragraph reports one T cell receptor beta chain. Sequencing used immunoSEQ multiplex PCR; TCRdb keeps in-frame clones, though not all of them. This sample yields some 240,000 clones, of which roughly 83% are seen a single time; 4.5% to 7% belongs to the top ten. These data come from a study of cytomegalovirus exposure and HLA in healthy donors. The clonotype was recovered from a woman aged 18 to 35 in good health and CMV-seronegative. Specimen: PBMCs.

In nucleotides, the CDR3 is TGTGCCAGCAGCGTGGATGGAATCCAGCCCCAGCATTTT. Protein sequence: CASSVDGIQPQHF. The chain joins TRBV9 to TRBJ1-5; no reliable D call. Germline V gives CDR1 SGDLS, CDR2 YYNGEE. The CDR3 length is 13 residues. Trimming shortened V by 2 bases and J by 7 bases, and 10 bases separated the two germline ends.